This is a list of T cell receptor beta chains from one sample in a study of PD-1 blockade in classical Hodgkin lymphoma. Profiled with immunoSEQ multiplex PCR; TCRdb holds only in-frame clones, not every one. The sample has 7,400 or so clones; 75% to 80% are singletons. The source was CD8+ T cells from blood, collected before the fourth cycle of nivolumab. The receptor set was obtained from a human donor with classical Hodgkin lymphoma. Both conserved end residues are part of each CDR3. The D gene is left open where the match is weak. Clone sizes are given selectively: once, few, many, or a class where the clone is expanded.

abundance,d_gene,v_gene,len,j_gene,CDR3nt,CDR3aa
-,-,TRBV6-5,15,TRBJ2-1,TGTGCCAGCAGCTCTCTCCCACAGGGCAGGGATGAGCAGTTCTTC,CASSSLPQGRDEQFF
-,-,TRBV2,13,TRBJ2-1,TGTGCCAGCAGTCCTTTACAGGGTTATGAGCAGTTCTTC,CASSPLQGYEQFF
-,-,TRBV5-6,16,TRBJ1-1,TGTGCCAGCAGCTTGGCCTGGGCAGGGTCTAACACTGAAGCTTTCTTT,CASSLAWAGSNTEAFF
-,-,TRBV7-6,16,TRBJ2-7,TGTGCCAGCAGCCCCGAGGCCCCTCGCCCGGGGGCCGAGCAGTACTTC,CASSPEAPRPGAEQYF
-,-,TRBV29-1,13,TRBJ1-2,TGCAGCGTTGAAGCGGAGAGGGCCTATGGCTACACCTTC,CSVEAERAYGYTF
-,-,TRBV6-6,11,TRBJ1-1,TGTGCCAGCAGTTACTCCTCATACACCAACTTT,CASSYSSYTNF
-,-,TRBV20-1,11,TRBJ2-1,TGCAGTGCCACCTGGGGTGTCGAGCAGTTCTTC,CSATWGVEQFF
once,-,TRBV4-3,17,TRBJ1-1,TGCGCCAGCAGCCAAGCGGGGAGGCAGTACATGAACACTGAAGCTTTCTTT,CASSQAGRQYMNTEAFF
-,TRBD1,TRBV18,19,TRBJ1-3,TGTGCCAGCTCGGCCGGGACAGGGGGCAACCCCGACTCTGGAAACACCATATATTTT,CASSAGTGGNPDSGNTIYF
once,TRBD2,TRBV6-4,17,TRBJ2-3,TGTGCCAGCAGCCTTCAAGCGGGAGGGGGGAGCACAGATACGCAGTATTTT,CASSLQAGGGSTDTQYF
-,-,TRBV4-1,15,TRBJ2-3,TGCGCCAGCAACCCAAGCAGGGTGGGCACAGATACGCAGTATTTT,CASNPSRVGTDTQYF
-,-,TRBV9,17,TRBJ2-6,TGTGCCAGCAGCCACAGACAGGAAAGCTCTGGGGCCAACGTCCTGACTTTC,CASSHRQESSGANVLTF
-,-,TRBV2,15,TRBJ1-6,TGTGCCAGCAGCCCCATCAGGCCCCCCAATTCACCCCTCCACTTT,CASSPIRPPNSPLHF
-,-,TRBV6-1,13,TRBJ2-7,TGTGCCAGCCTGGACTATCTGGGCTACGAGCAGTACTTC,CASLDYLGYEQYF
-,-,TRBV6-6,15,TRBJ1-5,TGTGCCAGCAGTTACTCTGGGGCCAGCAATCAGCCCCAGCATTTT,CASSYSGASNQPQHF
-,-,TRBV5-5,15,TRBJ2-3,TGTGCCAGCAGCCTGGGTTGGGGGGGCACAGATACGCAGTATTTT,CASSLGWGGTDTQYF
-,TRBD1,TRBV10-3,15,TRBJ2-7,TGTGCCATCAGTGAGCCTACAGGGGGGTCCTACGAGCAGTACTTC,CAISEPTGGSYEQYF
-,TRBD2,TRBV6-4,15,TRBJ2-3,TGTGCCAGCAGTGACTCGAGCGGGGGCACAGATACGCAGTATTTT,CASSDSSGGTDTQYF
-,TRBD1,TRBV2,15,TRBJ2-7,TGTGCCAGCAGTGTAGGGACAGGCCCGCCCTACGAGCAGTACTTC,CASSVGTGPPYEQYF
once,TRBD2,TRBV6-6,14,TRBJ2-5,TGTGCCAGCAGTTACAGCGGGGCGGGAGAGACCCAGTACTTC,CASSYSGAGETQYF
-,TRBD2,TRBV7-7,15,TRBJ2-1,TGTGCTAGCAGCTTAGGTGGCGGGGGGTACAATGAGCAGTTCTTC,CASSLGGGGYNEQFF
-,TRBD2,TRBV9,16,TRBJ2-7,TGTGCCAGCAGCGCCGGACTAGCGGGGGAGGTCTACGAGCAGTACTTC,CASSAGLAGEVYEQYF
-,TRBD2,TRBV5-8,14,TRBJ2-1,TGTGCCAGCAGATCCGGGACTAGCTACAATGAGCAGTTCTTC,CASRSGTSYNEQFF
once,-,TRBV7-9,14,TRBJ1-1,TGTGCCAGCAGCCGAACGGGGGAGAACACTGAAGCTTTCTTT,CASSRTGENTEAFF
-,-,TRBV7-9,14,TRBJ1-2,TGCGCCAGCAGTCGGGACGAAAGTGGGTATGGCTACACCTTC,CASSRDESGYGYTF
-,-,TRBV18,14,TRBJ2-5,TGTGCCAGCTCACCAGAAGACATTCAAGAGACCCAGTACTTC,CASSPEDIQETQYF
-,-,TRBV12-5,15,TRBJ2-7,TGTGCTAGTGGTTTGGCCCGGGGGACAGACATCGAGCAGTACTTC,CASGLARGTDIEQYF
-,TRBD1,TRBV15,14,TRBJ1-6,TGTGCCACCAGCAGTTGGGACAGGAATTCACCCCTCCACTTT,CATSSWDRNSPLHF
-,-,TRBV10-3,17,TRBJ1-5,TGTGCCATCAGTAAGGAAGGGGCGCTTCGGGGTGGTCAGCCCCAGCATTTT,CAISKEGALRGGQPQHF
large,TRBD1,TRBV19,13,TRBJ1-1,TGTGCCAGTTTGGGACAGTTTAACACTGAAGCTTTCTTT,CASLGQFNTEAFF
-,TRBD1,TRBV2,14,TRBJ1-5,TGTGCCAGCAGTGAGACAGGGGGTAGTCAGCCCCAGCATTTT,CASSETGGSQPQHF
few,-,TRBV29-1,12,TRBJ2-5,TGCAGCGTTGAAGGGGACCAAGAGACCCAGTACTTC,CSVEGDQETQYF
-,TRBD1,TRBV28,16,TRBJ1-1,TGTGCCAGCAGTTTACCGTGGACAGGGGAGAACACTGAAGCTTTCTTT,CASSLPWTGENTEAFF
-,-,TRBV25-1,15,TRBJ2-7,TGTGCCAGCAGTGACCCTCGGGCTCCCCTCTACGAGCAGTACTTC,CASSDPRAPLYEQYF
-,-,TRBV5-1,15,TRBJ1-2,TGCGCCAGCAGCAAAGAACAGGGTAATAGGGGTGGCTACACCTTC,CASSKEQGNRGGYTF
-,-,TRBV5-4,14,TRBJ2-1,TGTGCCAGCAGCGCACCGGGACAAGAAAATGAGCAGTTCTTC,CASSAPGQENEQFF
few,TRBD1,TRBV28,13,TRBJ1-6,TGTGCCAGCAGTTTATGGGAGGGGGCCGCCCTCCACTTT,CASSLWEGAALHF
-,-,TRBV12-5,17,TRBJ2-7,TGTGCTAGTGGTTACCCCTTTGACAGGGAGGCAGGGTACGAGCAGTACTTC,CASGYPFDREAGYEQYF
-,-,TRBV5-1,16,TRBJ2-6,TGCGCCAGCAGCTTGTCTCTCCAACGCCCCAACAACGTCCTGACTTTC,CASSLSLQRPNNVLTF
once,-,TRBV11-3,14,TRBJ2-1,TGTGCCAGCAGCCACACCGAGTCCCCCCATGAGCAGTTCTTC,CASSHTESPHEQFF
-,TRBD2,TRBV9,15,TRBJ2-7,TGTGCCAGCAGCGTTCAGTTAGCGGGAGTCAACGAGCAGTACTTC,CASSVQLAGVNEQYF
-,-,TRBV7-9,12,TRBJ1-1,TGTGCCAGCAGCTTAGGGGGTGCTGAAGCTTTCTTT,CASSLGGAEAFF
-,-,TRBV15,17,TRBJ1-2,TGTGCCACCAGCAGAGAGATTACGGGCGACCGTAACTATGGCTACACCTTC,CATSREITGDRNYGYTF
once,TRBD1,TRBV9,18,TRBJ2-2,TGTGCCAGCAGCGTAGGGGACAGGGGAGATAGGAACACCGGGGAGCTGTTTTTT,CASSVGDRGDRNTGELFF
-,-,TRBV4-2,13,TRBJ1-1,TGTGCCAGCAGCCCACGAGTGAACACTGAAGCTTTCTTT,CASSPRVNTEAFF
once,TRBD2,TRBV2,13,TRBJ2-3,TGTGCCTTAAAACTAGCGGGAGAATATACGCAGTATTTT,CALKLAGEYTQYF
-,-,TRBV28,17,TRBJ1-6,TGTGCCAGCAGTACCCACAGGGAAAGCTCCTATAATTCACCCCTCCACTTT,CASSTHRESSYNSPLHF
-,-,TRBV4-2,14,TRBJ1-5,TGTGCCAGCAGCCAAGACGCGTTCTATCAGCCCCAGCATTTT,CASSQDAFYQPQHF
-,-,TRBV19,18,TRBJ2-7,TGTGCCAGTAGTATAGATCAGGGGATCTCATCGTGCACCTACGAGCAGTACTTC,CASSIDQGISSCTYEQYF
-,-,TRBV7-9,13,TRBJ1-1,TGTGCCAGCAGCTTAGCAGGGAAAACTGAAGCTTTCTTT,CASSLAGKTEAFF
-,-,TRBV6-5,15,TRBJ1-3,TGTGCCAGCAGTTCTTTGGAGGGCGCAGGAAACACCATATATTTT,CASSSLEGAGNTIYF
-,-,TRBV5-6,15,TRBJ1-4,TGTGCCAGCAGCTTGGGTCAGGACGGGAATGAAAAACTGTTTTTT,CASSLGQDGNEKLFF
-,TRBD1,TRBV7-9,16,TRBJ2-7,TGTGCCAGCAGCTACCGGACAGGGAAGAAGAACTACGAGCAGTACTTC,CASSYRTGKKNYEQYF
once,-,TRBV10-1,16,TRBJ2-6,TGCGCCAGCGGTTCCGGGACCTACTCTGGGGCCAACGTCCTGACTTTC,CASGSGTYSGANVLTF
-,-,TRBV15,16,TRBJ2-3,TGTGCCACCAGCAGAGATTGGGGGGAAAGCACAGATACGCAGTATTTT,CATSRDWGESTDTQYF